The 23 T cell receptor beta chains given below trace back to one sample, sequenced in a study of blood T cell repertoires in COVID-19. Some clones are missing from TCRdb's copy, which holds only in-frame ones; the method was immunoSEQ multiplex PCR. The repertoire holds about 270,000 clones, with about 87% as singletons. The specimen was PBMCs or T cells enriched from blood (not recorded which). These receptors came from a woman between 50 and 59 years old who had recovered from COVID-19.

This chain joins TRBV28 and TRBJ1-2; maybe TRBD1 (6 bases). The CDR3 consists of 13 residues. Germline V gene sequence: CDR1 MDHEN, CDR2 SYDVKM. V lost 7 bases, J lost 5 bases, and 14 bases lay in between. The CDR3 here is CASIPQGLYGYTF. The CDR3 DNA is TGTGCCAGCATTCCACAGGGCCTGTATGGCTACACCTTC.

The chain is built from TRBV4-2 and TRBJ2-5; 13 nucleotides agree with TRBD2. The V gene's germline CDR1 is LGHNA and CDR2 YNFKEQ. This CDR3 is built from 18 residues. Losses at the gene ends were 2 bases for V and 2 bases for J; bases not matched to a gene: 8. The CDR3 DNA is TGTGCCAGCAGCCAACAATCACTAGCGGGAGGGAAGCAAGAGACCCAGTACTTC. The encoded protein is CASSQQSLAGGKQETQYF.

The rearrangement joins TRBV27 to TRBJ1-1; TRBD1 aligns across 7 bases. Germline loops: CDR1 MNHEY, CDR2 SMNVEV (reference sequence). V lost 2 bases, J lost 4 bases, and 4 bases stayed unmatched. This CDR3 is built from 14 residues. CDR3: CASSLRQGRTEAFF. The CDR3 DNA is TGTGCCAGCAGTTTACGACAGGGCCGCACTGAAGCTTTCTTT.

The chain links TRBV29-1 to TRBJ2-7; a possible D gene is TRBD1 (6 bases). This CDR3 comprises 15 residues. V lost 5 bases, J lost 0 bases, and 17 bases lay in between. Germline loops: CDR1 SQVTM, CDR2 ANQGSEA. This chain's CDR3 is CSVMRRTASSYEQYF. CDR3 in DNA: TGCAGCGTTATGAGGAGGACAGCAAGCTCCTACGAGCAGTACTTC.

V usage is TRBV28 and J usage is TRBJ2-5, with 9 bases lining up with TRBD1. The CDR3 spans 13 residues. Germline loops: CDR1 MDHEN, CDR2 SYDVKM. J was trimmed by 6 bases and V by 6 bases; bases with no gene match: 5. CDR3: CASRSQGAKTQYF. The DNA for the CDR3 is TGTGCCAGCAGGTCACAGGGGGCAAAGACCCAGTACTTC.

The chain combines TRBV27 with TRBJ2-5, with TRBD2 as a possible D gene (6 bases). The CDR3 is made up of 15 amino acids. The germline V and J ends were trimmed by 6 bases and 2 bases, with 16 bases remaining between them. Germline values: CDR1 MNHEY, CDR2 SMNVEV (reference sequence). In DNA form, the CDR3 reads TGTGCCAGCAGCCGTAGCGGTAGGGGTCAAGAGACCCAGTACTTC. As protein: CASSRSGRGQETQYF.

The rearrangement uses TRBV28 and TRBJ2-2, with a weak D call TRBD1 (5 bases). V lost 8 bases, J lost 2 bases, and 15 bases lay in between. The germline gives CDR1 MDHEN, CDR2 SYDVKM. CDR3 length: 15 residues. The CDR3 region has the DNA TGTGCCAGCCAGGGCAGCGCTACCAACACCGGGGAGCTGTTTTTT. It specifies CASQGSATNTGELFF.

The DNA for the CDR3 is TGTGCCTACAGGGGGCCGGTCTACGAGCAGTACTTC. Amino acid sequence: CAYRGPVYEQYF. The chain employs TRBV30 and TRBJ2-7, with 9 bases lining up with TRBD1. CDR3 size: 12 residues. Losses at the gene ends were 7 bases for V and 3 bases for J; bases not matched to a gene: 4. Germline CDR1 is GTSNPN and CDR2 is SVGIG (reference sequence). The full variable domain, in which reference TRBV30 and TRBJ2-7 provide the parts outside the CDR3, is SQTIHQWPATLVQPVGSPLSLECTVEGTSNPNLYWYRQAAGRGLQLLFYSVGIGQISSEVPQNLSASRPQDRQFILSSKKLLLSDSGFYLCAYRGPVYEQYFGPGTRLTVT.

This clone was counted a single time. CDR3 DNA sequence: TGCAGCGCTCGTTATACCTACGAGCAGTACTTC. Translated, it gives CSARYTYEQYF. The V and J genes are TRBV29-1 and TRBJ2-7; no definite D call. CDR3 length: 11 amino acids. Per germline, CDR1 SQVTM and CDR2 ANQGSEA. Trimming stripped 7 bases from V and 2 bases from J, with 9 bases between.

As DNA, the CDR3 is TGTGCCAGCTCACCGATAGCTCAAACTAGCGGTGAGCAGTTCTTC. This codes for CASSPIAQTSGEQFF. The chain has TRBV18 and TRBJ2-1; 8 bases line up with TRBD2. The germline gives CDR1 KGHSH, CDR2 LQKENI. This CDR3 is 15 amino acids long. The V segment lost 3 bases and the J segment 9 bases; nucleotides outside the gene matches: 10.

The V and J genes are TRBV3-1 (or the pseudogene TRBV3-2) and TRBJ2-3; the match to TRBD2 covers 8 bases. Germline V gene lookup returns CDR1 LGHDT and CDR2 YNNKEL (reference sequence). The trim removed 4 bases at V and 5 bases at J, leaving 8 bases unmatched. The CDR3 spans 15 residues. CDR3 nucleotide sequence: TGTGCCAGCAGCCTTGCTAGCGGGTATAAAGATACGCAGTATTTT. This sequence encodes CASSLASGYKDTQYF.

The rearrangement uses TRBV9 and TRBJ2-1; D is perhaps TRBD1 (5 bases). V dropped 4 bases and J dropped 8 bases, with 16 bases sitting between them. CDR3 length: 14 amino acids. Looked up from germline, CDR1 is SGDLS and CDR2 is YYNGEE. As DNA, the CDR3 is TGTGCCAGCAGCTCAAGGGGAACCGGCCATGAGCAGTTCTTC. This encodes CASSSRGTGHEQFF.

V is TRBV7-2 and J is TRBJ2-7, with D tentatively TRBD2 (5 bases). The CDR3 has 13 residues. V lost 1 base to trimming and J lost 9 bases, with 13 bases between them. The germline V gene encodes CDR1 SGHTA and CDR2 FQGNSA. The CDR3 coding sequence is TGTGCCAGCAGCTTAGAGTATACGAGCGGGCAGTACTTC. It codes for CASSLEYTSGQYF.

The CDR3 coding sequence is TGTGCCAGCAGTCGTACTAGCGGGAGGTCTAAGCAGTACTTC. Its protein is CASSRTSGRSKQYF. V usage is TRBV27 and J usage is TRBJ2-7, with TRBD2 identical over 12 bases. Germline V lookup: CDR1 MNHEY, CDR2 SMNVEV (reference sequence). This CDR3 comprises 14 residues. Losses at the gene ends were 5 bases for V and 8 bases for J; bases not matched to a gene: 7.

The chain uses TRBV18 and TRBJ2-1; the match to TRBD2 covers 8 bases. The CDR3 spans 17 residues. The J segment lost 5 bases and the V segment lost 6 bases, leaving 15 bases of the junction unmatched. The germline V gene encodes CDR1 KGHSH and CDR2 LQKENI. CDR3: CASSRNSLTSGNNEQFF. The CDR3 DNA reads as TGTGCCAGCTCGCGCAACAGCCTCACTAGCGGCAACAATGAGCAGTTCTTC.

This CDR3 is CASSLMVPRELSNTEAFF. The CDR3 DNA reads TGTGCCAGCAGTTTAATGGTCCCCAGGGAACTTTCTAACACTGAAGCTTTCTTT. V and J are TRBV28 and TRBJ1-1; maybe TRBD1 (5 bases). The CDR3 runs to 18 residues. The V and J ends lost 2 bases and 2 bases respectively, with 21 bases between them. CDR1 is MDHEN and CDR2 is SYDVKM in the germline V gene.

In DNA, the CDR3 is TGTGCCAGCAGTACTATGCGTCGGCTAGCGGGAGACGAGCAGTACTTC. As protein: CASSTMRRLAGDEQYF. The chain joins TRBV6-6 to TRBJ2-7; 10 nucleotides match TRBD2. Germline CDR1 MNHNY, CDR2 SVGAGI (reference sequence). J gave up 5 bases and V 5 bases, and 12 bases lay outside the gene matches. This CDR3 has 16 amino acids.

The genes are TRBV5-1 and TRBJ1-1, with D maybe TRBD1 (5 bases). Germline loops: CDR1 SGHRS, CDR2 YFSETQ. V lost 5 bases and J lost 0, with 11 bases in between. CDR3 length equals 14 residues. The CDR3 DNA reads as TGCGCCAGCAGGACAGCCTCCATGAACACTGAAGCTTTCTTT. Its translation is CASRTASMNTEAFF. Drawing the rest from reference TRBV5-1 and TRBJ1-1, the complete variable domain is KAGVTQTPRYLIKTRGQQVTLSCSPISGHRSVSWYQQTPGQGLQFLFEYFSETQRNKGNFPGRFSGRQFSNSRSEMNVSTLELGDSALYLCASRTASMNTEAFFGQGTRLTVV.

The rearrangement joins TRBV18 to TRBJ1-1; D gene ambiguous. V was cut by 6 bases and J by 3 bases, with 8 bases left in between. Per the germline V gene, CDR1 is KGHSH and CDR2 is LQKENI. The CDR3 has 12 amino acids. The CDR3 here is CASSPFDTEAFF. For the CDR3, the DNA is TGTGCCAGCTCCCCTTTTGACACTGAAGCTTTCTTT.

This chain connects TRBV6-1 to TRBJ1-5, with TRBD1 matching over 10 bases. CDR3 length equals 14 residues. Germline assignment: CDR1 MNHNS and CDR2 SASEGT. V gave up 3 bases and J gave up 7 bases; unmatched junction bases: 3. The CDR3 nucleotides read TGTGCCAGCAGTGAGACAGGGGGCGGACAGCCCCAGCATTTT. It codes for CASSETGGGQPQHF.

The chain joins TRBV10-3 to TRBJ2-7, with 7 bases matching TRBD1. This CDR3 has 14 amino acids. CDR1 and CDR2 from the germline V gene are ENHRY and SYGVKD. V was clipped by 10 bases and J by 2 bases; unmatched bases: 11. The chain's CDR3 is CATLGTANPYEQYF. DNA of the CDR3: TGTGCCACCCTTGGGACAGCGAATCCCTACGAGCAGTACTTC.

The chain recombines TRBV7-2 with TRBJ2-3; D unclear. V was cut by 4 bases and J by 0 bases, with 11 bases left in between. CDR1 is SGHTA and CDR2 is FQGNSA in the germline V gene. The CDR3 length is 15 residues. The CDR3 DNA is TGTGCCAGCAGCTCCTTCCAACTGAGCACAGATACGCAGTATTTT. Translating it yields CASSSFQLSTDTQYF. The full variable domain, rest sourced from reference TRBV7-2 and TRBJ2-3, is GAGVSQSPSNKVTEKGKDVELRCDPISGHTALYWYRQSLGQGLEFLIYFQGNSAPDKSGLPSDRFSAERTGGSVSTLTIQRTQQEDSAVYLCASSSFQLSTDTQYFGPGTRLTVL.

V usage is TRBV7-3 and J usage is TRBJ1-1; D ambiguous. V was cut by 5 bases and J by 1 base, with 8 bases left in between. The germline gives CDR1 SGHTA, CDR2 FQGTGA. The CDR3 length is 13 residues. The CDR3 DNA is TGTGCCAGCAGCCCCCAATGGAACACTGAAGCTTTCTTT. This encodes CASSPQWNTEAFF.